These T cell receptor beta chains were read from a single sample in a study of a mutant IDH1 vaccine in newly diagnosed glioma. Their target antigens are unknown. Libraries were prepared by immunoSEQ multiplex PCR; TCRdb keeps only in-frame clonotypes and omits some of them. The top ten clones hold approximately 12% of a sample with just over 65,000 clones, about four fifths of them seen once. Sequencing was performed on PBMCs, taken from a glioma patient whose treatment included an IDH1 peptide vaccine. These receptors originate from a man aged 18-30 years with glioma. Both conserved end residues are part of each CDR3. The D gene is left open where the match is weak. The listing skips clone size in some rows; elsewhere it reads once, few, many or a size class.

>TRBJ2-7|TRBV7-9|.|.
CASSLGRILTYEQYF
TGTGCCAGCAGCCTAGGACGGATTTTAACCTACGAGCAGTACTTC
>TRBJ1-3|TRBV9|.|.
CASSAKSGNTIYF
TGTGCCAGCAGCGCCAAAAGTGGAAACACCATATATTTT
>TRBJ2-4|TRBV7-8|.|.
CASSSTEGGGPLSFLAKNIQYF
TGTGCCAGCAGCTCAACGGAGGGGGGGGGTCCTCTAAGTTTTCTAGCCAAAAACATTCAGTACTTC
>TRBJ2-6|TRBV11-1|.|TRBD1
CASSLRTGSTGAGANVLTF
TGTGCCAGCAGCTTAAGGACTGGAAGCACAGGGGCTGGGGCCAACGTCCTGACTTTC
>TRBJ1-2|TRBV6-6|.|.
CASSYPGADTNYGYTF
TGTGCCAGCAGTTACCCCGGGGCAGATACTAACTATGGCTACACCTTC
>TRBJ2-7|TRBV6-1|.|TRBD1
CASRRDSAPYEQYF
TGTGCCAGCAGGAGGGACAGCGCTCCCTACGAGCAGTACTTC
>TRBJ2-7|TRBV9|.|TRBD2
CASSVRSREAGAGYEQYF
TGTGCCAGCAGCGTACGCAGTCGAGAAGCGGGGGCCGGGTACGAGCAGTACTTC
>TRBJ2-7|TRBV15|.|.
CATSREGGVSYEQYF
TGTGCCACCAGCAGAGAGGGGGGCGTTTCCTACGAGCAGTACTTC
>TRBJ1-5|TRBV5-1|.|TRBD1
CASSPVPGQGPINQPQHF
TGCGCCAGCAGCCCCGTCCCGGGACAGGGACCCATAAATCAGCCCCAGCATTTT
>TRBJ1-2|TRBV6-6|.|.
CASSIRGGNGYTF
TGTGCCAGCAGCATCAGGGGAGGAAATGGCTACACCTTC
>TRBJ1-1|TRBV6-6|.|.
CASSYASGSTEAFF
TGTGCCAGCAGTTACGCTTCAGGGAGTACTGAAGCTTTCTTT
>TRBJ1-2|TRBV6-5|.|.
CASRLTGLGYGYTF
TGTGCCAGCAGACTAACCGGGTTGGGCTATGGCTACACCTTC
>TRBJ1-1|TRBV9|once|TRBD1
CASSVGGTGANTEAFF
TGTGCCAGCAGCGTAGGAGGGACAGGGGCGAACACTGAAGCTTTCTTT
>TRBJ1-1|TRBV4-3|.|.
CASSQGAVSGANTEAFF
TGCGCCAGCAGCCAAGGAGCAGTTAGTGGTGCGAACACTGAAGCTTTCTTT